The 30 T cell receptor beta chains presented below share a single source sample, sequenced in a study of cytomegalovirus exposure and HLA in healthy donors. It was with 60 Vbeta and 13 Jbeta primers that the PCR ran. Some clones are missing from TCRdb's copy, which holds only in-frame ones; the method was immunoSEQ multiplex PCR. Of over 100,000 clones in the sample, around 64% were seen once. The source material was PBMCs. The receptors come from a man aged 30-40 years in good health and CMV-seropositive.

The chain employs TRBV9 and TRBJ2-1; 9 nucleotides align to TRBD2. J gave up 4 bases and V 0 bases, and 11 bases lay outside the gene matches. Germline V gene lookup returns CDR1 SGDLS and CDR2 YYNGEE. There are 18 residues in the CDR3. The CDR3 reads CASSVGGSSGSIYNEQFF. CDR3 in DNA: TGTGCCAGCAGCGTAGGTGGCAGTAGCGGGAGTATTTACAATGAGCAGTTCTTC.

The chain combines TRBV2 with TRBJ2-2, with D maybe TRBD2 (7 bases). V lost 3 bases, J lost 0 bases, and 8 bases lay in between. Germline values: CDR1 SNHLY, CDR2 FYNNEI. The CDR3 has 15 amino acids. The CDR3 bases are TGTGCCAGCAGTGAGGGGGGGCCGAACACCGGGGAGCTGTTTTTT. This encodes CASSEGGPNTGELFF.

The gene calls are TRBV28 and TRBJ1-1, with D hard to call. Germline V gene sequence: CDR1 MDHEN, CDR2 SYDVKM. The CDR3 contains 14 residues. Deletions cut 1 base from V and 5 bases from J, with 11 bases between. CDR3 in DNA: TGTGCCAGCAGTTTATCGGACGGGGTAACTGAAGCTTTCTTT. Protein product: CASSLSDGVTEAFF.

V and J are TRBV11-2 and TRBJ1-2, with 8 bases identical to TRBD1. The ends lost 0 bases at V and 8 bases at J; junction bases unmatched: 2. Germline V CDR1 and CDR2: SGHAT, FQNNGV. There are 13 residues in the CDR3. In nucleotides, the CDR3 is TGTGCCAGCAGCTTAGACAGGGGGCGAGGCTACACCTTC. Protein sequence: CASSLDRGRGYTF.

Here the CDR3 DNA reads TGTGCCAGCAGCCCCCGGGGAGGACGATATGGCATTCAGTACTTC. This translates into CASSPRGGRYGIQYF. The rearrangement joins TRBV7-2 to TRBJ2-4, with D perhaps TRBD2 (6 bases). This CDR3 spans 15 amino acids. V was shortened by 5 bases and J by 9 bases, with 20 bases between the two germline ends. Germline V gene lookup returns CDR1 SGHTA and CDR2 FQGNSA.

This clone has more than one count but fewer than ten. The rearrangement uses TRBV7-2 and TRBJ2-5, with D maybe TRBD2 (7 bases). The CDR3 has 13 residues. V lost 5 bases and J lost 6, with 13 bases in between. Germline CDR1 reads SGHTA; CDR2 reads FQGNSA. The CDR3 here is CASSGGGAKTQYF. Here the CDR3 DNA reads TGTGCCAGCAGCGGGGGGGGCGCGAAGACCCAGTACTTC. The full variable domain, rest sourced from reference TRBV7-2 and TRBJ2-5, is GAGVSQSPSNKVTEKGKDVELRCDPISGHTALYWYRQSLGQGLEFLIYFQGNSAPDKSGLPSDRFSAERTGGSVSTLTIQRTQQEDSAVYLCASSGGGAKTQYFGPGTRLLVL.

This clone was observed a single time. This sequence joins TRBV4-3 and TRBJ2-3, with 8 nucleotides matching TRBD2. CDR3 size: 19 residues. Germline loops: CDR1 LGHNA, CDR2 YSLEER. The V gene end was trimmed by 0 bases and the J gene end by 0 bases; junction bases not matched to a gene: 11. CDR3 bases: TGCGCCAGCAGCCAAGATTGGGCTAGCGGGCTATCTAGCACAGATACGCAGTATTTT. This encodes CASSQDWASGLSSTDTQYF.

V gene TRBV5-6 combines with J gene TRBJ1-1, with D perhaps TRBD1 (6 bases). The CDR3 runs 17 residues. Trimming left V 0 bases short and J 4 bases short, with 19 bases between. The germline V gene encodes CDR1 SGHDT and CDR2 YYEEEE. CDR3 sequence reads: CASSLAGGGLPPTEAFF. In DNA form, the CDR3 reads TGTGCCAGCAGCTTGGCCGGGGGGGGGCTCCCCCCCACTGAAGCTTTCTTT.

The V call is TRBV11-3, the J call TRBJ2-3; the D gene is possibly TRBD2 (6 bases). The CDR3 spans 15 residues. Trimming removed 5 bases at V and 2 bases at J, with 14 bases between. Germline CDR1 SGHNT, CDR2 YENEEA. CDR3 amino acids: CASSGRESITDTQYF. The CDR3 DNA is TGTGCCAGCAGCGGCCGGGAGTCAATCACAGATACGCAGTATTTT.

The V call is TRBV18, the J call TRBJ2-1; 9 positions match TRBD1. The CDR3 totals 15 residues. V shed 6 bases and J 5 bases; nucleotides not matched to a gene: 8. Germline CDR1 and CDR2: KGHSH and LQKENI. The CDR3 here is CASSPTGGADNEQFF. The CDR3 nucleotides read TGTGCCAGCTCCCCCACAGGGGGCGCGGACAATGAGCAGTTCTTC. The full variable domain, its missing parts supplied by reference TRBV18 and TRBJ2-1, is NAGVMQNPRHLVRRRGQEARLRCSPMKGHSHVYWYRQLPEEGLKFMVYLQKENIIDESGMPKERFSAEFPKEGPSILRIQQVVRGDSAAYFCASSPTGGADNEQFFGPGTRLTVL.

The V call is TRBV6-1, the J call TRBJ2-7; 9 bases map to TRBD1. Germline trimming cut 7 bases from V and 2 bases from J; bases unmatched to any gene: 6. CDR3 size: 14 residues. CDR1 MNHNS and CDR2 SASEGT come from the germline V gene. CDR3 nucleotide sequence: TGTGCCAGCACTGACCGGGACAGGGCCTACGAGCAGTACTTC. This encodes CASTDRDRAYEQYF.

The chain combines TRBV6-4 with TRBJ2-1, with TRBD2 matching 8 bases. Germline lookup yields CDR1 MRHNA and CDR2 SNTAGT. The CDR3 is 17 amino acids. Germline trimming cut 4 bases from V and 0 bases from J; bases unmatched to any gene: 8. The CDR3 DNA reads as TGTGCCAGCAGTGTCGACGGACTAGCCAGCTCCTACAATGAGCAGTTCTTC. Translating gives CASSVDGLASSYNEQFF.

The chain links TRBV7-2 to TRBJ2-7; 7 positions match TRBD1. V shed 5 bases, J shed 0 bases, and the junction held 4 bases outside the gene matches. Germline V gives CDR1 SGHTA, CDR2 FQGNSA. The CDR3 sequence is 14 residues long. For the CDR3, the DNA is TGTGCCAGCAGCACCCGGGACAGCTCCTACGAGCAGTACGTC. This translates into CASSTRDSSYEQYV.

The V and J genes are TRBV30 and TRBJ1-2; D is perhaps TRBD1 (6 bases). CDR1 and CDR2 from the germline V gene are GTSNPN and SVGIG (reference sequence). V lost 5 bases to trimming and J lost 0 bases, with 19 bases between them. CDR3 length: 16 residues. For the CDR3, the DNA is TGTGCCTGGGACCATGATCAGGGGCCGACTAACTATGGCTACACCTTC. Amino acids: CAWDHDQGPTNYGYTF.

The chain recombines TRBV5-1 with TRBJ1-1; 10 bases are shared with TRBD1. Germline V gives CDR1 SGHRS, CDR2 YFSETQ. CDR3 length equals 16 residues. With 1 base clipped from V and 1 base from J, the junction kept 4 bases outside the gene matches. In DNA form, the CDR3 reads TGCGCCAGCAGCTTGTTGGGGACAGGGGCGAACACTGAAGCTTTCTTT. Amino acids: CASSLLGTGANTEAFF.

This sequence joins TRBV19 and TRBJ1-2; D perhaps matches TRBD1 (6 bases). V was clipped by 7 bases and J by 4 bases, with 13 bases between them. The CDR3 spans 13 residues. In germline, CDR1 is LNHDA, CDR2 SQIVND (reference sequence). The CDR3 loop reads CASTPVGAYGYTF. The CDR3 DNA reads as TGTGCCAGTACCCCCGTGGGGGCCTATGGCTACACCTTC.

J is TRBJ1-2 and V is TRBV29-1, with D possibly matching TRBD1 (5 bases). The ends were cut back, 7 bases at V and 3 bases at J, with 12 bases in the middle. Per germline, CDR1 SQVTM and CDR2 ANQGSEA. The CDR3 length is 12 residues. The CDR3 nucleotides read TGCAGCGCTGTGGAGACAGACTATGGCTACACCTTC. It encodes CSAVETDYGYTF. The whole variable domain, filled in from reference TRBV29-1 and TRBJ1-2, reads SAVISQKPSRDICQRGTSLTIQCQVDSQVTMMFWYRQQPGQSLTLIATANQGSEATYESGFVIDKFPISRPNLTFSTLTVSNMSPEDSSIYLCSAVETDYGYTFGSGTRLTVV.

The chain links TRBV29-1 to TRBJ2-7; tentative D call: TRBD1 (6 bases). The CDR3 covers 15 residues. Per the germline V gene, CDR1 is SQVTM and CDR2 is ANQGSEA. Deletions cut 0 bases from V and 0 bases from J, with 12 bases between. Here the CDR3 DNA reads TGCAGCGTTGAAGATAAGGACAGTTACTCCTACGAGCAGTACGTC. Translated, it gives CSVEDKDSYSYEQYV.

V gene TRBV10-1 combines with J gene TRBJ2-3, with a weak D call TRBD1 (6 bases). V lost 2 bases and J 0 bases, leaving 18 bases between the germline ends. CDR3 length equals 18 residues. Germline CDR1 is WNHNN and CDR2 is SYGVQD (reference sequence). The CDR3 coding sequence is TGCGCCAGCAGTGAGCCCACTTTGGACAGCGTCAGCACAGATACGCAGTATTTT. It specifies CASSEPTLDSVSTDTQYF.

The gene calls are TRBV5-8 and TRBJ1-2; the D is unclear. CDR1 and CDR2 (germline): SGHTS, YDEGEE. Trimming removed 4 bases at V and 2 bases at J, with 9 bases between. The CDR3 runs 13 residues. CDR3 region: CASSPGGNYGYTF. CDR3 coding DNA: TGTGCCAGCAGCCCTGGCGGGAACTATGGCTACACCTTC.

CDR3 sequence: CASGLVVAGGPLVNEQFF. CDR3 sequence (DNA): TGTGCTAGTGGTTTGGTAGTAGCGGGGGGCCCCCTCGTTAATGAGCAGTTCTTC. This rearrangement joins TRBV12-5 to TRBJ2-1, with 10 bases identical to TRBD2. The ends lost 0 bases at V and 7 bases at J; junction bases unmatched: 12. Germline values: CDR1 LGHNT, CDR2 FRNRAP. The length of the CDR3 is 18 residues. Looking up the rest from reference TRBV12-5 and TRBJ2-1 gives the full variable domain: DARVTQTPRHKVTEMGQEVTMRCQPILGHNTVFWYRQTMMQGLELLAYFRNRAPLDDSGMPKDRFSAEMPDATLATLKIQPSEPRDSAVYFCASGLVVAGGPLVNEQFFGPGTRLTVL.

CDR3 DNA: TGTGCCAGTAGTCGCGAGGACTGGTCCTACAATGAGCAGTTCTTC. Its translation is CASSREDWSYNEQFF. The genes are TRBV19 and TRBJ2-1; D is possibly TRBD2 (5 bases). Germline CDR1 reads LNHDA; CDR2 reads SQIVND (reference sequence). The length of the CDR3 is 15 residues. The ends were cut back, 5 bases at V and 1 base at J, with 12 bases in the middle.

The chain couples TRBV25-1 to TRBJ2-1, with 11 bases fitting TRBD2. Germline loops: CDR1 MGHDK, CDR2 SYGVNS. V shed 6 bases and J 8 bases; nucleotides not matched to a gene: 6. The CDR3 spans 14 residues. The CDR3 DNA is TGTGCCAGCAGCCCGACTAGCGGGGTGGATGAGCAGTTCTTC. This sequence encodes CASSPTSGVDEQFF.

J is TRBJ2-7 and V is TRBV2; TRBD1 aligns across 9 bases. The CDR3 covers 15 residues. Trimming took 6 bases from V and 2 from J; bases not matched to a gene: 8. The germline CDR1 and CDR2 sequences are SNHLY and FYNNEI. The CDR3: CASSRTGTGPYEQYF. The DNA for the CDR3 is TGTGCCAGCAGCCGGACCGGGACAGGGCCCTACGAGCAGTACTTC.

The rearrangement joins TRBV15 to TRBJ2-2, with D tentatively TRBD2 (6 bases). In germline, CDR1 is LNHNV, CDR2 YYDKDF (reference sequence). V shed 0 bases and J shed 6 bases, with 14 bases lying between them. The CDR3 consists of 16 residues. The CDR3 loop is CATSRDSLAVAGELFF. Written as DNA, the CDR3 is TGTGCCACCAGCAGAGATTCACTAGCTGTTGCCGGGGAGCTGTTTTTT.

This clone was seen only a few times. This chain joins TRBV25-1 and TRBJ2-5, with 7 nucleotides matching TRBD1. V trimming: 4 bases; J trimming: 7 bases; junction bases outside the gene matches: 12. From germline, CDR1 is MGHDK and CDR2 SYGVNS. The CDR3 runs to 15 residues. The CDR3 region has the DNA TGTGCCAGCAGTGTTACCGGGACAGTGGAAGGGACCCAGTACTTC. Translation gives CASSVTGTVEGTQYF.

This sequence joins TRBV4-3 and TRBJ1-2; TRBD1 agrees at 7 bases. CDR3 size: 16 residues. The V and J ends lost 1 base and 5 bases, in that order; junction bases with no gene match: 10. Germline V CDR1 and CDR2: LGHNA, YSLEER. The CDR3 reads CASSQALGGAEYGYTF. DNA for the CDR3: TGCGCCAGCAGCCAAGCTCTAGGGGGCGCGGAATATGGCTACACCTTC.

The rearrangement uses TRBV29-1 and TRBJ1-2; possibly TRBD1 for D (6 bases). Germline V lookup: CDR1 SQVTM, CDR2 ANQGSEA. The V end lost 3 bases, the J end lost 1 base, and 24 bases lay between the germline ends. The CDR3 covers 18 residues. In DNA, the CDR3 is TGCAGCGTTGAGAACTTACATCTCGGTACAGGGCTTAACTATGGCTACACCTTC. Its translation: CSVENLHLGTGLNYGYTF.

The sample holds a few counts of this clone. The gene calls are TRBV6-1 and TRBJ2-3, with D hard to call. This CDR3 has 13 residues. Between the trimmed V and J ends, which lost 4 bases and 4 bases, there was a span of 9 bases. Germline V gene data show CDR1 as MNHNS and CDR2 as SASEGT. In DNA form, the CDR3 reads TGTGCCAGCAGTGCTAGTACCGCAGATACGCAGTATTTT. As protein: CASSASTADTQYF.

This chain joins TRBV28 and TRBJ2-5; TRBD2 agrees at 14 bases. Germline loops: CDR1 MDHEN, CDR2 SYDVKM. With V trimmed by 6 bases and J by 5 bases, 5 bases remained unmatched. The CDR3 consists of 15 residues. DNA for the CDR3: TGTGCCAGCAGGGGACTAGCGGGAGCGGGGGAGACCCAGTACTTC. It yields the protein CASRGLAGAGETQYF.